These 11 T cell receptor beta chains came from one sample sequenced in a study of blood T cell repertoires in COVID-19. Libraries were prepared by immunoSEQ multiplex PCR; TCRdb keeps only in-frame clonotypes and omits some of them. The data hold about 310,000 clones, with just under 90% observed a single time. Source material: PBMCs or T cells enriched from blood (not recorded which). These receptors were collected from a woman aged 25 to 39 who had recovered from COVID-19.

This rearrangement joins TRBV29-1 to TRBJ2-3, with TRBD1 matching over 8 bases. The germline V gene has CDR1 SQVTM and CDR2 ANQGSEA. This CDR3 is 11 amino acids long. V was clipped by 8 bases and J by 6 bases; unmatched bases: 4. The CDR3: CSSGQGDTQYF. The CDR3 region has the DNA TGCAGCTCAGGACAGGGCGATACGCAGTATTTT.

The rearrangement joins TRBV21-1 to TRBJ1-4; the table assigns TRBD1, which was not confirmed against the DNA. TRBV21-1 counts as a pseudogene. The CDR3 is 18 amino acids. CDR3 sequence (DNA): TGTGCCAGCAGCCCAAAAGGGGGGCAAGGGGGCGGTGGAGAAAAACTGTTTTTT. Its protein is CASSPKGGQGGGGEKLFF.

The chain is built from TRBV5-1 and TRBJ2-1; 9 bases map to TRBD2. The CDR3 length is 16 residues. Trimming cost V 0 bases and J 8 bases; bases outside gene matches: 9. Germline V CDR1 and CDR2: SGHRS, YFSETQ. Here the CDR3 DNA reads TGCGCCAGCAGCTTGGGACTAGCGGCCGAGTGGGATGAGCAGTTCTTC. Translation: CASSLGLAAEWDEQFF. The entire variable domain, with the rest obtained from reference TRBV5-1 and TRBJ2-1, is as follows: KAGVTQTPRYLIKTRGQQVTLSCSPISGHRSVSWYQQTPGQGLQFLFEYFSETQRNKGNFPGRFSGRQFSNSRSEMNVSTLELGDSALYLCASSLGLAAEWDEQFFGPGTRLTVL.

V and J are TRBV7-9 and TRBJ2-7; 7 nucleotides agree with TRBD1. The germline V gene has CDR1 SEHNR and CDR2 FQNEAQ (reference sequence). The CDR3 is 14 amino acids. The ends lost 3 bases at V and 7 bases at J; junction bases unmatched: 9. The CDR3 sequence: CASSFGTEGREQYF. The CDR3 DNA follows: TGTGCCAGCAGCTTCGGGACAGAGGGACGTGAGCAGTACTTC.

This clone has a single count. The chain recombines TRBV30 with TRBJ2-7; the D gene is possibly TRBD2 (6 bases). From germline, CDR1 is GTSNPN and CDR2 SVGIG (reference sequence). CDR3 length equals 12 residues. Between the trimmed V and J ends, which lost 2 bases and 3 bases, there was a span of 8 bases. This CDR3 reads CAWSHSGYEQYF. The CDR3 DNA sequence: TGTGCCTGGAGTCATAGCGGCTACGAGCAGTACTTC.

The chain employs TRBV29-1 and TRBJ2-1, with D tentatively TRBD2 (5 bases). Per germline, CDR1 SQVTM and CDR2 ANQGSEA. Trimming pared 7 bases from V and 6 bases from J, leaving 16 bases between. The CDR3 totals 13 residues. CDR3 loop: CSAPPGLRNEQFF. CDR3 nucleotides: TGCAGCGCACCCCCCGGACTCCGCAATGAGCAGTTCTTC.

This clone was found once. The rearrangement joins TRBV11-2 to TRBJ2-7, with 7 bases lining up with TRBD2. In germline, CDR1 is SGHAT, CDR2 FQNNGV. The junction had 14 bases not matched to a gene; V was cut back by 3 bases and J by 0 bases. The CDR3 spans 18 residues. The CDR3 bases are TGTGCCAGCAGCTTTTCCTCCCAGCGGGGAGGGAGCTCCTACGAGCAGTACTTC. This translates into CASSFSSQRGGSSYEQYF.

The V and J genes are TRBV19 and TRBJ2-7; maybe TRBD1 (9 bases). The CDR3 is made up of 14 amino acids. Germline CDR1 reads LNHDA; CDR2 reads SQIVND (reference sequence). Trimming pared 5 bases from V and 6 bases from J, leaving 17 bases between. The CDR3 sequence is CASSGGQGLVEQYF. DNA for the CDR3: TGTGCCAGTAGTGGGGGACAGGGACTAGTCGAGCAGTACTTC. Together with reference TRBV19 and TRBJ2-7, the CDR3 gives the full variable domain: DGGITQSPKYLFRKEGQNVTLSCEQNLNHDAMYWYRQDPGQGLRLIYYSQIVNDFQKGDIAEGYSVSREKKESFPLTVTSAQKNPTAFYLCASSGGQGLVEQYFGPGTRLTVT.

The chain carries TRBV19 and TRBJ2-7; D may be TRBD1 (7 bases). This CDR3 region has 15 residues. Germline values: CDR1 LNHDA, CDR2 SQIVND (reference sequence). The V end lost 6 bases, the J end lost 2 bases, and 17 bases lay between the germline ends. Written as DNA, the CDR3 is TGTGCCAGTAGGCGACAGGGACTTCCAGCCTACGAGCAGTACTTC. Protein sequence: CASRRQGLPAYEQYF.

The V gene is TRBV7-9, the J gene TRBJ1-2; D perhaps matches TRBD1 (5 bases). Per germline, CDR1 SEHNR and CDR2 FQNEAQ (reference sequence). V was clipped by 4 bases and J by 6 bases, with 18 bases between them. The CDR3 sequence is 15 residues long. CDR3 region: CASSYLTAGDHGYTF. CDR3 nucleotides: TGTGCCAGCAGCTACCTGACAGCCGGAGATCATGGCTACACCTTC.

The chain carries TRBV7-3 and TRBJ2-3, with 8 bases matching TRBD2. V lost 5 bases to trimming and J lost 2 bases; unmatched junction nucleotides: 18. The V gene's germline CDR1 is SGHTA and CDR2 FQGTGA. CDR3 length: 19 amino acids. CDR3 bases: TGTGCCAGCAGCCGAACTGCGGGACTGGCGGGAGGACTCACAGATACGCAGTATTTT. Protein sequence: CASSRTAGLAGGLTDTQYF.